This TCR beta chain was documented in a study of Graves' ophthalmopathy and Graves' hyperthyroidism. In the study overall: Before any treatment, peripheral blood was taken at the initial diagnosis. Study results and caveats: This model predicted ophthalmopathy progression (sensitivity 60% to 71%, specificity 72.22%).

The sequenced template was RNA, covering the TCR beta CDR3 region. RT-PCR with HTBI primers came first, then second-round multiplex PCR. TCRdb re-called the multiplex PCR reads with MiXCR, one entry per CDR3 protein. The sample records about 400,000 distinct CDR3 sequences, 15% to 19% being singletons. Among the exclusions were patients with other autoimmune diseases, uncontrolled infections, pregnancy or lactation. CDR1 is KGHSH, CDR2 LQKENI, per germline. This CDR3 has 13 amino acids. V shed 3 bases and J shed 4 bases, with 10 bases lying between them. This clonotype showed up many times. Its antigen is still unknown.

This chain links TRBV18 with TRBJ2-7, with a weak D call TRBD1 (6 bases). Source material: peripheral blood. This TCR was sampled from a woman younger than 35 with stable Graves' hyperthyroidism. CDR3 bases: TGTGCCAGCTCACCTACAGGGCTATACGAGCAGTACTTC. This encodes CASSPTGLYEQYF. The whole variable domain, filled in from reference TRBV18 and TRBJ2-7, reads NAGVMQNPRHLVRRRGQEARLRCSPMKGHSHVYWYRQLPEEGLKFMVYLQKENIIDESGMPKERFSAEFPKEGPSILRIQQVVRGDSAAYFCASSPTGLYEQYFGPGTRLTVT.